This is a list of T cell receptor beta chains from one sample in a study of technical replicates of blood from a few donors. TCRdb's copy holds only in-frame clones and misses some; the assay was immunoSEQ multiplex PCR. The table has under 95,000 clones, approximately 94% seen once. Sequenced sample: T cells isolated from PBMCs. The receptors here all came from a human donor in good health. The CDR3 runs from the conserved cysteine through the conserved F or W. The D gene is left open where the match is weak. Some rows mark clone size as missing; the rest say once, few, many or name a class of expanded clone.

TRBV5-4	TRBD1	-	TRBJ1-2	CASSQTGGRGYTF	TGTGCCAGCAGTCAGACAGGGGGCCGTGGCTACACCTTC
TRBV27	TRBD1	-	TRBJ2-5	CASSQFQGAETQYF	TGTGCCAGCAGTCAATTTCAGGGGGCGGAGACCCAGTACTTC
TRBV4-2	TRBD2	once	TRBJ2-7	CASSPGLAGGLSAYEQYF	TGTGCCAGCAGCCCGGGACTAGCGGGGGGGCTCTCTGCCTACGAGCAGTACTTC
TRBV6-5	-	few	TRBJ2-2	CASSYSGQNTGELFF	TGTGCCAGCAGTTACTCAGGACAGAACACCGGGGAGCTGTTTTTT
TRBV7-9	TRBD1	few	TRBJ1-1	CASSLDGQGATEAFF	TGTGCCAGCAGCCTAGACGGACAGGGGGCGACTGAAGCTTTCTTT
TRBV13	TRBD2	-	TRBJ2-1	CASSSWTSGSSNEQFF	TGTGCCAGCAGCTCTTGGACTAGCGGGAGCAGCAATGAGCAGTTCTTC
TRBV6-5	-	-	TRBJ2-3	CASKSNTDTQYF	TGTGCCAGCAAAAGCAACACAGATACGCAGTATTTT
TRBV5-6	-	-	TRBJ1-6	CASSGWSSYYNSPLHF	TGTGCCAGCAGCGGGTGGAGCAGTTACTATAATTCACCCCTCCACTTT
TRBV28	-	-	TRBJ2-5	CASSLGASETQYF	TGTGCCAGCAGTTTAGGGGCATCGGAGACCCAGTACTTC
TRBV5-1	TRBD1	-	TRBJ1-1	CASSLGQGVTEAFF	TGCGCCAGCAGCTTGGGGCAGGGGGTCACTGAAGCTTTCTTT
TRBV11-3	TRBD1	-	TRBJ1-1	CASSKGQGVNFFTEAFF	TGTGCCAGCAGTAAGGGACAGGGGGTAAATTTTTTTACTGAAGCTTTCTTT
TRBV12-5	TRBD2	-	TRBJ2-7	CASGLVLGREGASYEQYF	TGTGCTAGTGGTTTGGTACTAGGGAGGGAAGGGGCCTCCTACGAGCAGTACTTC
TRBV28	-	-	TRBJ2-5	CASSPQGRETQYF	TGTGCCAGCAGTCCTCAGGGTCGGGAGACCCAGTACTTC
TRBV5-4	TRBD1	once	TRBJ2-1	CASSWDRGNYNEQFF	TGTGCCAGCAGCTGGGACAGGGGAAACTACAATGAGCAGTTCTTC
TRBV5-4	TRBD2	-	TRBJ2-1	CASSRPLSGTRDNEQFF	TGTGCCAGCAGCCGCCCCCTCAGCGGGACTAGGGACAATGAGCAGTTCTTC
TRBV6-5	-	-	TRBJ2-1	CASSYSNGYNEQFF	TGTGCCAGCAGTTACTCGAACGGCTACAATGAGCAGTTCTTC
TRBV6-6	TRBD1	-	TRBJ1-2	CASRQGVNYGYTF	TGTGCCAGCAGGCAGGGGGTTAACTATGGCTACACCTTC
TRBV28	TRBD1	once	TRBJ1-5	CASSRTGGGQPQHF	TGTGCCAGCAGCCGTACAGGGGGCGGTCAGCCCCAGCATTTT
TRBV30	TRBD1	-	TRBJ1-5	CAWSFRTGDSNQPQHF	TGTGCCTGGAGTTTCCGGACAGGCGATAGCAATCAGCCCCAGCATTTT
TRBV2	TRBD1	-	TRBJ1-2	CASRPEGGSGYTF	TGTGCCAGCAGGCCCGAAGGGGGCAGTGGCTACACCTTC
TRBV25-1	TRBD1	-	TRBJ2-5	CASSERGGLETQYF	TGTGCCAGCAGTGAAAGAGGGGGCTTAGAGACCCAGTACTTC
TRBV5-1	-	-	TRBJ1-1	CASSYGIREGTEAFF	TGCGCCAGCAGCTATGGAATCAGGGAAGGGACTGAAGCTTTCTTT
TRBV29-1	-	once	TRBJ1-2	CSVQWNYGYTF	TGCAGTGTACAGTGGAACTATGGCTACACCTTC
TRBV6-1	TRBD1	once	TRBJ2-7	CASVPGQGNEQYF	TGTGCCAGCGTACCGGGACAGGGGAACGAGCAGTACTTC
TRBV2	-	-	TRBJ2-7	CASKPGQVYEQYF	TGTGCCAGCAAGCCGGGACAAGTCTACGAGCAGTACTTC
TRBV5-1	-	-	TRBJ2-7	CASSLDTSNYEQYF	TGCGCCAGCAGCTTGGATACTTCCAACTACGAGCAGTACTTC
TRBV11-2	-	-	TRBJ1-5	CASSFSGAGQPQHF	TGTGCCAGCAGCTTTTCTGGGGCAGGCCAGCCCCAGCATTTT
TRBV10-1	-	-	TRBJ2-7	CASSEGGGGSYEQYF	TGCGCCAGCAGTGAGGGGGGCGGTGGGAGCTACGAGCAGTACTTC
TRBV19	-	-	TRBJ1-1	CASSIDRNTEAFF	TGTGCCAGTAGTATAGATCGGAACACTGAAGCTTTCTTT
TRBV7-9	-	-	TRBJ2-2	CASSRTLGELFF	TGTGCCAGCAGCCGGACTCTCGGGGAGCTGTTTTTT
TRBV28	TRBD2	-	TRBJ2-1	CASRPSGRPYNEQFF	TGTGCCAGCAGACCAAGCGGGAGGCCTTACAATGAGCAGTTCTTC
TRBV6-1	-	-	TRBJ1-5	CASRTQGPNQPQHF	TGTGCCAGCAGGACCCAGGGTCCCAATCAGCCCCAGCATTTT